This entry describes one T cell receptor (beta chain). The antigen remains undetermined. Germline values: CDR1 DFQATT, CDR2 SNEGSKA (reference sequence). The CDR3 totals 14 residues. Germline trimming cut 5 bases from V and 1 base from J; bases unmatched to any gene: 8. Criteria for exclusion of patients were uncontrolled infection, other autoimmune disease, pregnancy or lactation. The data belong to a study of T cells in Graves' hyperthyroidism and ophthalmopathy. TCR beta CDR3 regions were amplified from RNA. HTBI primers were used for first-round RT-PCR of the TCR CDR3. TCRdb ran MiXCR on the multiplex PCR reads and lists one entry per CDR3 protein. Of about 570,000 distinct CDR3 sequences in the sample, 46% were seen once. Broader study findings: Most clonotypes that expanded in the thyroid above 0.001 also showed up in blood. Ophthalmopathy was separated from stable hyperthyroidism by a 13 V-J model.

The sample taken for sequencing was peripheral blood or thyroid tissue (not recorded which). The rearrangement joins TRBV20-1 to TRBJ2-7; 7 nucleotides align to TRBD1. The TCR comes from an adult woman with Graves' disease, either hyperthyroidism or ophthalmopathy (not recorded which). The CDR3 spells CSAYTTGSSYEQYF. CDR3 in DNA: TGCAGTGCTTATACGACAGGGTCGTCCTACGAGCAGTACTTC.